Listed below are T cell receptor beta chains from one sample, sequenced in a study of shared clonotypes between healthy human individuals. Sequenced by immunoSEQ multiplex PCR; TCRdb stores in-frame clones only, minus some. This sample has around 2.5 million clones, with 90% to 95% found just once. The sequenced sample was naive CD4+ T cells from PBMCs. The origin of the receptors is a man between 18 and 35 years old in good health. Some clones in this sample may be carry-over from other donors' samples. Both conserved end residues are part of each CDR3.

TRBV6-6	TRBJ2-5	CASSYSTLRGETQYF
TRBV5-1	TRBJ2-3	CASSLFMVASQNGATDTQYF
TRBV19	TRBJ1-1	CASELNGRGTEAFF
TRBV19	TRBJ2-3	CASSIRGTYTDTQYF
TRBV30	TRBJ1-3	CAWSVQVGTIYF
TRBV14	TRBJ2-7	CASSQDQASGSTEQYF
TRBV27	TRBJ1-5	CASSYRYSNQPQHF
TRBV2	TRBJ1-4	CASSPPGQGATNEKLFF
TRBV30	TRBJ2-7	CAWSVGLYYEQYF
TRBV9	TRBJ2-2	CASRRDLIDRSTGELFF
TRBV5-5	TRBJ2-5	CASSLRVYQETQYF
TRBV7-8	TRBJ2-1	CASSLVPDSGYNEQFF
TRBV7-9	TRBJ2-5	CASSSPWGETQYF
TRBV6-1	TRBJ2-3	CASSRTGSTDTQYF
TRBV19	TRBJ1-2	CASSMGTAGAYGYTF
TRBV7-2	TRBJ2-1	CASSSRLAGGPHEQFF
TRBV18	TRBJ1-3	CASSPGMGGGNTIYF
TRBV5-4	TRBJ1-4	CASSLGQGEKLFF
TRBV11-2	TRBJ1-1	CASSLEPGARTEAFF
TRBV23-1	TRBJ2-4	CASSHRGIPSKNIQYF
TRBV18	TRBJ2-5	CASSPPSQRRETQYF
TRBV2	TRBJ2-5	CASSFSGSKETQYF
TRBV5-1	TRBJ1-4	CASSFVSGATNEKLFF
TRBV9	TRBJ1-1	CASNERGMNTEAFF
TRBV6-1	TRBJ2-1	CASRVAGAVNEQFF
TRBV5-1	TRBJ2-5	CASSLDAAQYF
TRBV6-5	TRBJ2-7	CASSSGQGAHEQYF